This T cell receptor (beta chain) was recovered during a study of blood T cell repertoires in COVID-19. Assay: immunoSEQ multiplex PCR; the TCRdb copy retains only in-frame clones and omits some. The sample records about 330,000 clones, 88% being singletons. Germline CDR1 SGHTA, CDR2 FQGTGA. V lost 5 bases and J lost 6, with 10 bases in between. This CDR3 has 13 residues. This clone was recorded only once. This receptor was taken from a woman in her forties or fifties with active or convalescent COVID-19. The J gene is TRBJ2-2, the V gene TRBV7-3; no firm D call. The sequenced sample consisted of peripheral blood. The CDR3 sequence is CASSLPPAGELFF. In DNA, the CDR3 is TGTGCCAGCAGCCTCCCCCCCGCCGGGGAGCTGTTTTTT.